This T cell receptor beta chain is from a study of cytomegalovirus exposure and HLA in healthy donors. PCR primers comprised 60 Vbeta and 13 Jbeta primers. The method was immunoSEQ multiplex PCR; TCRdb's version includes in-frame clones alone and lacks a portion of them. In the table there are 100,000 to 150,000 clones, 70% to 80% of which are singletons. Germline lookup yields CDR1 MNHNS and CDR2 SASEGT. This CDR3 comprises 15 residues. The V end was cut by 3 bases, the J end by 0 bases, with 10 bases between. This clone came up a few times. The sample taken for sequencing was PBMCs. The genes are TRBV6-1 and TRBJ2-3; D remains unclear. This clonotype originated in a woman in her forties or fifties in good health and CMV-seropositive. The CDR3 DNA follows: TGTGCCAGCAGTGACCGCGGCACTAGCACAGATACGCAGTATTTT. Amino acid sequence: CASSDRGTSTDTQYF.